Listed below are T cell receptor beta chains from one sample, sequenced in a study of beta chain features in type 1 diabetes. The assay was immunoSEQ multiplex PCR, and TCRdb's table has in-frame clones only and misses some. Found here are some 350,000 clones, about 14% of them singletons; the top ten hold 0.013% to 0.015%. The sample taken for sequencing was naive CD4+ T cells from blood. Receptors originate from a woman aged 18-29 years with type 1 diabetes. CDR3s include the opening cysteine and the closing phenylalanine or tryptophan. Each record gives: J gene, clone size, D gene, V gene, CDR3 protein, CDR3 DNA. D genes are given only for firm matches. Not all rows give a size; the values are once, few, many and, for expanded clones, a class.

j_call: TRBJ1-1; clone_size: .; d_call: .; v_call: TRBV21-1; cdr3_aa: CASSKGKLGLTMNTEAFF; cdr3_nt: TGTGCCAGCAGCAAAGGAAAGCTGGGACTGACGATGAACACTGAAGCTTTCTTT
j_call: TRBJ2-5; clone_size: .; d_call: .; v_call: TRBV7-6; cdr3_aa: CASSLASGETQYF; cdr3_nt: TGTGCCAGCAGCTTAGCCTCGGGGGAGACCCAGTACTTC
j_call: TRBJ1-5; clone_size: .; d_call: .; v_call: TRBV30; cdr3_aa: CAWSVQQINQPQHF; cdr3_nt: TGTGCCTGGAGTGTACAACAGATCAATCAGCCCCAGCATTTT
j_call: TRBJ1-5; clone_size: .; d_call: .; v_call: TRBV18; cdr3_aa: CASSSVQEVQPQHF; cdr3_nt: TGTGCCAGCTCAAGCGTGCAGGAGGTTCAGCCCCAGCATTTT
j_call: TRBJ1-2; clone_size: .; d_call: TRBD1; v_call: TRBV29-1; cdr3_aa: CSVGAYPGQGPYGYTF; cdr3_nt: TGCAGCGTGGGCGCGTATCCGGGACAGGGACCCTATGGCTACACCTTC
j_call: TRBJ1-1; clone_size: few; d_call: .; v_call: TRBV19; cdr3_aa: CASSTSNTEAFF; cdr3_nt: TGTGCCAGTAGTACGTCGAACACTGAAGCTTTCTTT
j_call: TRBJ2-1; clone_size: .; d_call: TRBD1; v_call: TRBV30; cdr3_aa: CAWRPRQGLVVNEQFF; cdr3_nt: TGTGCCTGGAGGCCGAGACAGGGATTAGTAGTCAATGAGCAGTTCTTC
j_call: TRBJ2-2; clone_size: few; d_call: TRBD2; v_call: TRBV5-1; cdr3_aa: CASSLVAGVGGELFF; cdr3_nt: TGCGCCAGCAGCTTGGTAGCGGGAGTCGGTGGGGAGCTGTTTTTT
j_call: TRBJ1-2; clone_size: few; d_call: .; v_call: TRBV27; cdr3_aa: CASSLSGRDGYTF; cdr3_nt: TGTGCCAGCAGTTTATCGGGCAGGGATGGCTACACCTTC
j_call: TRBJ2-1; clone_size: .; d_call: TRBD2; v_call: TRBV5-5; cdr3_aa: CASSPVGGRASDEQFF; cdr3_nt: TGTGCCAGCAGCCCCGTTGGCGGGAGGGCCTCAGATGAGCAGTTCTTC
j_call: TRBJ2-3; clone_size: few; d_call: TRBD2; v_call: TRBV27; cdr3_aa: CASSRLAGSTDTQYF; cdr3_nt: TGTGCCAGCAGTCGACTAGCGGGAAGCACAGATACGCAGTATTTT
j_call: TRBJ1-2; clone_size: few; d_call: .; v_call: TRBV6-6; cdr3_aa: CASSFTANYGYTF; cdr3_nt: TGTGCCAGCAGCTTTACAGCTAACTATGGCTACACCTTC
j_call: TRBJ2-2; clone_size: .; d_call: .; v_call: TRBV11-2; cdr3_aa: CASSLRVAGELFF; cdr3_nt: TGTGCCAGCAGCTTACGGGTTGCCGGGGAGCTGTTTTTT
j_call: TRBJ2-1; clone_size: .; d_call: TRBD2; v_call: TRBV27; cdr3_aa: CASKIWTSGSNHEQFF; cdr3_nt: TGTGCCAGCAAGATCTGGACTAGCGGGAGTAACCATGAGCAGTTCTTC
j_call: TRBJ1-3; clone_size: .; d_call: .; v_call: TRBV6-6; cdr3_aa: CASSLQGIGNTIYF; cdr3_nt: TGTGCCAGCAGTCTCCAGGGGATTGGAAACACCATATATTTT
j_call: TRBJ1-5; clone_size: few; d_call: TRBD1; v_call: TRBV4-2; cdr3_aa: CASSQATGEGNQPQHF; cdr3_nt: TGTGCCAGCAGCCAAGCGACAGGGGAAGGCAATCAGCCCCAGCATTTT
j_call: TRBJ1-1; clone_size: .; d_call: .; v_call: TRBV7-8; cdr3_aa: CASSLDPGLAFF; cdr3_nt: TGTGCCAGCAGCTTAGATCCAGGGTTAGCTTTCTTT
j_call: TRBJ2-3; clone_size: few; d_call: TRBD2; v_call: TRBV9; cdr3_aa: CASSAPTSGRFADTQYF; cdr3_nt: TGTGCCAGCAGCGCGCCGACTAGCGGGAGGTTCGCAGATACGCAGTATTTT
j_call: TRBJ2-3; clone_size: few; d_call: TRBD1; v_call: TRBV12-5; cdr3_aa: CASCFGTKTGEEPLTDTQYF; cdr3_nt: TGTGCTAGTTGTTTTGGCACGAAGACAGGGGAAGAGCCCCTCACAGATACGCAGTATTTT
j_call: TRBJ2-7; clone_size: few; d_call: .; v_call: TRBV7-2; cdr3_aa: CASSLGSGAYEQYF; cdr3_nt: TGTGCCAGCAGCTTAGGGAGCGGAGCCTACGAGCAGTACTTC
j_call: TRBJ1-1; clone_size: .; d_call: TRBD1; v_call: TRBV30; cdr3_aa: CAWTIQGSATVAFF; cdr3_nt: TGTGCCTGGACGATACAGGGGTCGGCCACGGTCGCTTTCTTT
j_call: TRBJ2-3; clone_size: .; d_call: TRBD2; v_call: TRBV5-4; cdr3_aa: CASSLLAGTISTDTQYF; cdr3_nt: TGTGCCAGCAGCTTACTAGCGGGTACGATTAGCACAGATACGCAGTATTTT
j_call: TRBJ2-5; clone_size: .; d_call: TRBD1; v_call: TRBV30; cdr3_aa: CAWSGTGREETQYF; cdr3_nt: TGTGCCTGGAGCGGGACAGGGCGAGAGGAGACCCAGTACTTC
j_call: TRBJ1-5; clone_size: .; d_call: .; v_call: TRBV21-1; cdr3_aa: CASSKVARGIGSNQPQHF; cdr3_nt: .
j_call: TRBJ1-1; clone_size: few; d_call: TRBD1; v_call: TRBV10-1; cdr3_aa: CASKRQGSDTEAFF; cdr3_nt: TGCGCCAGCAAAAGACAGGGTTCGGACACTGAAGCTTTCTTT
j_call: TRBJ2-7; clone_size: few; d_call: TRBD1; v_call: TRBV6-5; cdr3_aa: CASSYSKDRGHEQYF; cdr3_nt: TGTGCCAGCAGTTACTCGAAGGACAGGGGACACGAGCAGTACTTC
j_call: TRBJ1-2; clone_size: once; d_call: .; v_call: TRBV18; cdr3_aa: CASSPPQGPGYTF; cdr3_nt: TGTGCCAGCTCACCCCCCCAGGGCCCTGGCTACACCTTC
j_call: TRBJ1-4; clone_size: few; d_call: TRBD1; v_call: TRBV7-2; cdr3_aa: CASSAIQGTILFF; cdr3_nt: TGTGCCAGCAGCGCCATACAGGGGACAATACTGTTTTTT
j_call: TRBJ2-3; clone_size: few; d_call: TRBD2; v_call: TRBV2; cdr3_aa: CASSLRGEADTQYF; cdr3_nt: TGTGCCAGCAGCCTCCGGGGGGAGGCAGATACGCAGTATTTT
j_call: TRBJ1-5; clone_size: few; d_call: .; v_call: TRBV30; cdr3_aa: CAWSAQVSNQPQHF; cdr3_nt: TGTGCCTGGAGTGCCCAGGTGTCCAATCAGCCCCAGCATTTT
j_call: TRBJ2-2; clone_size: .; d_call: TRBD2; v_call: TRBV4-3; cdr3_aa: CASSPYRTSGSDTGELFF; cdr3_nt: TGCGCCAGCAGCCCCTATAGGACTAGCGGGAGTGACACCGGGGAGCTGTTTTTT
j_call: TRBJ1-5; clone_size: few; d_call: TRBD1; v_call: TRBV15; cdr3_aa: CATSRGDRGHGQPQHF; cdr3_nt: TGTGCCACCAGCAGAGGGGACAGGGGTCATGGCCAGCCCCAGCATTTT
j_call: TRBJ2-1; clone_size: .; d_call: .; v_call: TRBV7-9; cdr3_aa: CASSLEVQGPSNEQFF; cdr3_nt: TGTGCCAGCAGCCTAGAGGTACAGGGACCTTCCAATGAGCAGTTCTTC
j_call: TRBJ2-5; clone_size: few; d_call: .; v_call: TRBV30; cdr3_aa: CAWSASGTQYF; cdr3_nt: TGTGCCTGGAGTGCCTCGGGGACCCAGTACTTC
j_call: TRBJ2-5; clone_size: few; d_call: TRBD1; v_call: TRBV7-2; cdr3_aa: CASSRDREETQYF; cdr3_nt: TGTGCCAGCAGCCGAGACAGGGAAGAGACCCAGTACTTC
j_call: TRBJ1-1; clone_size: .; d_call: .; v_call: TRBV30; cdr3_aa: CAWTTGTEAFF; cdr3_nt: TGTGCCTGGACCACGGGCACTGAAGCTTTCTTT
j_call: TRBJ2-1; clone_size: few; d_call: TRBD1; v_call: TRBV29-1; cdr3_aa: CSVEDVRTGRGEQFF; cdr3_nt: TGCAGCGTTGAAGATGTGAGGACAGGCCGGGGTGAGCAGTTCTTC
j_call: TRBJ2-1; clone_size: few; d_call: TRBD1; v_call: TRBV7-9; cdr3_aa: CASSFRMTGGAETHEQFF; cdr3_nt: TGTGCCAGCAGCTTTCGAATGACAGGGGGCGCGGAGACTCATGAGCAGTTCTTC
j_call: TRBJ1-1; clone_size: few; d_call: TRBD1; v_call: TRBV7-9; cdr3_aa: CASSLATGLNTEAFF; cdr3_nt: TGTGCCAGCAGCCTAGCGACAGGGCTAAACACTGAAGCTTTCTTT
j_call: TRBJ2-1; clone_size: few; d_call: .; v_call: TRBV28; cdr3_aa: CASGNTGEQFF; cdr3_nt: TGTGCCAGCGGCAATACGGGTGAGCAGTTCTTC
j_call: TRBJ2-2; clone_size: .; d_call: .; v_call: TRBV30; cdr3_aa: CAIDYRANTGELFF; cdr3_nt: TGTGCCATAGACTACCGCGCGAACACCGGGGAGCTGTTTTTT
j_call: TRBJ2-3; clone_size: .; d_call: .; v_call: TRBV27; cdr3_aa: CASASLSGSATQYF; cdr3_nt: TGTGCCAGCGCCTCCCTTTCCGGGAGCGCAACGCAGTATTTT